A single sample gave rise to the 17 T cell receptor beta chains below, sequenced in a study of blood T cells in healthy people across ages. A second PCR of roughly 6 to 12 cycles used a sample-barcoded 5' primer and a J-beta primer mix. TCRdb passed the 5' RACE reads through MiXCR, listing each CDR3 protein once. The repertoire holds around 870,000 distinct CDR3 sequences, with around 28% as singletons. Sequencing used blood. These TCRs come from a woman of 80 years or more in good health.

The chain employs TRBV12-3 or TRBV12-4 and TRBJ2-2; D is unresolved. The CDR3 length is 14 residues. V was shortened by 3 bases and J by 1 base, with 6 bases between the two germline ends. The CDR3 loop is CASSFDLNTGELFF. DNA of the CDR3: TGTGCCAGCAGTTTTGACCTGAACACCGGGGAGCTGTTTTTT.

In its sample, this clonotype was seen many times. The chain joins TRBV5-5 to TRBJ2-1, with D perhaps being TRBD1 or TRBD2 (6 bases each). Germline CDR1 is SGHKS and CDR2 is YYEKEE (reference sequence). Trimming left V 0 bases short and J 8 bases short, with 15 bases between. The CDR3 spans 15 residues. The CDR3 nucleotides are TGTGCCAGCAGCTTGGCAGGGGTGGAGGGATATGAGCAGTTCTTC. The encoded protein is CASSLAGVEGYEQFF.

The sample holds many counts of this clonotype. The chain recombines TRBV5-1 with TRBJ2-6, with no clear D. Trimming shortened V by 2 bases and J by 0 bases, and 18 bases separated the two germline ends. The CDR3 length is 19 residues. Germline V gene data show CDR1 as SGHRS and CDR2 as YFSETQ. CDR3 amino acids: CASSLNQQSPFSGANVLTF. The CDR3 coding sequence is TGCGCCAGCAGCTTAAATCAACAGTCGCCATTCTCTGGGGCCAACGTCCTGACTTTC.

The genes are TRBV3-1 and TRBJ2-7, with TRBD1 matching over 11 bases. The CDR3 is made up of 13 amino acids. V was pared by 9 bases and J by 5 bases, with 6 bases of the junction left unmatched. Per germline, CDR1 LGHDT and CDR2 YNNKEL (reference sequence). CDR3 bases: TGTGCCAGGGACCGGGACAGGGGGAACGAGCAGTACTTC. It translates to CARDRDRGNEQYF.

This clonotype was detected many times. The CDR3 here is CASSLVTRGLAGADTQYF. The DNA for the CDR3 is TGTGCCAGCAGCTTAGTTACCCGAGGACTAGCGGGGGCAGATACGCAGTATTTT. The genes are TRBV7-2 and TRBJ2-3; 13 bases align to TRBD2. V lost 1 base, J lost 4 bases, and 8 bases stayed unmatched. Germline V lookup: CDR1 SGHTA, CDR2 FQGNSA. The CDR3 runs to 18 residues.

There are many counts of this clonotype. The J gene is TRBJ2-5, the V gene TRBV6-5, with D possibly matching TRBD1 (6 bases). CDR1 is MNHEY, CDR2 SVGAGI, per germline. V was cut by 2 bases and J by 4 bases, with 17 bases left in between. The CDR3 is made up of 16 amino acids. The CDR3 region has the DNA TGTGCCAGCAGTTACCTACAGGGTTCTTTTTCAGAGACCCAGTACTTC. It specifies CASSYLQGSFSETQYF.

The sample holds a few counts of this clonotype. This rearrangement joins TRBV7-2 to TRBJ2-4; the match to TRBD2 covers 11 bases. Trimming cost V 5 bases and J 8 bases; bases outside gene matches: 14. The length of the CDR3 is 17 residues. Germline values: CDR1 SGHTA, CDR2 FQGNSA. CDR3 DNA sequence: TGTGCCAGCAGCACAAGTCCTAGCGGGGGGAGGATCGACATTCAGTACTTC. Translated, it gives CASSTSPSGGRIDIQYF.

Regarding this clonotype: Its ends do not fully match the called genes, so a read error is possible. The chain joins TRBV20-1 to TRBJ2-3, with D perhaps TRBD2 (6 bases). CDR3 size: 13 residues. Looked up from germline, CDR1 is DFQATT and CDR2 is SNEGSKA (reference sequence). CDR3 DNA sequence: TGTTCCCCCCGGGAGAGTAGCCCAGATACGCAGTATTTT. Its translation is CSPRESSPDTQYF.

This clonotype was seen only a few times. A much larger clone differs by one base, so this may be a read error. J is TRBJ2-5 and V is TRBV28; D may be TRBD1 (5 bases). CDR3 length: 14 residues. V shed 2 bases and J shed 7 bases, with 14 bases lying between them. Per germline, CDR1 MDHEN and CDR2 SYDVKM. The CDR3 DNA sequence: TGTGCCAGCAGTTTACCGTGGGGCTGGGGGACCCAGTACTTC. Translation: CASSLPWGWGTQYF.

In this sample, this clonotype turned up many times. CDR3 region: CSARPPAPANEQFF. The CDR3 coding sequence is TGCAGTGCTAGACCCCCCGCTCCGGCAAATGAGCAGTTCTTC. The chain uses TRBV20-1 and TRBJ2-1; no firm D call. The CDR3 has 14 residues. Per the germline V gene, CDR1 is DFQATT and CDR2 is SNEGSKA (reference sequence). Trimming cost V 2 bases and J 7 bases, with 15 bases left between them.

This clonotype was recorded at least ten times. In DNA, the CDR3 is TGTGCCAGCAGCTTGATTTATCTAGCGGGGCCGGAGGGCTACGAGCAGTACTTC. Amino acids: CASSLIYLAGPEGYEQYF. The V gene is TRBV5-5, the J gene TRBJ2-7, with TRBD2 matching 9 bases. This CDR3 contains 18 residues. CDR1 and CDR2 from the germline V gene are SGHKS and YYEKEE (reference sequence). J was trimmed by 3 bases and V by 1 base; bases with no gene match: 14.

Worth noting for this clonotype: A much larger clone differs by one base, so this may be a read error. The rearrangement joins TRBV20-1 to TRBJ1-2; possible D gene TRBD1, 5 bases. This CDR3 contains 12 residues. Looked up from germline, CDR1 is DFQATT and CDR2 is SNEGSKA (reference sequence). The CDR3 nucleotides read TGCGGTGCTGAGCAGGGCTCCTATGGCTACACCTTC. Protein product: CGAEQGSYGYTF.

This sequence joins TRBV6-5 and TRBJ1-2, with D unclear. This CDR3 region has 12 residues. Trimming cost V 5 bases and J 8 bases, with 12 bases left between them. Germline CDR1 MNHEY, CDR2 SVGAGI. The CDR3 loop is CASSPSLGGYTF. CDR3 DNA sequence: TGTGCCAGCAGTCCGAGTCTAGGGGGCTACACCTTC.

This clonotype came up many times. The J gene is TRBJ2-7, the V gene TRBV6-5; 11 nucleotides match TRBD1. The V and J ends lost 1 base and 6 bases, in that order; junction bases with no gene match: 11. In germline, CDR1 is MNHEY, CDR2 SVGAGI. This CDR3 has 17 amino acids. DNA for the CDR3: TGTGCCAGCAGTTACTACGGCCGGGACAGGGGGGCAAGCGAGCAGTACTTC. Residues: CASSYYGRDRGASEQYF.

The chain recombines TRBV10-3 with TRBJ2-5; 15 bases agree with TRBD2. J lost 3 bases, V lost 7 bases, and 3 bases had no gene match. This CDR3 contains 15 residues. From germline, CDR1 is ENHRY and CDR2 SYGVKD. The DNA for the CDR3 is TGTGCCATCAAGGGACTAGCGGGGGGAAAAGAGACCCAGTACTTC. Translation: CAIKGLAGGKETQYF.

This rearrangement joins TRBV5-1 to TRBJ1-2; TRBD1 is a possible D gene (5 bases). CDR1 and CDR2 (germline): SGHRS, YFSETQ. Trimming left V 0 bases short and J 13 bases short, with 16 bases between. The CDR3 length is 13 residues. The CDR3 loop reads CASSLGTGGFLTF. The CDR3, as DNA: TGCGCCAGCAGCTTGGGCACGGGGGGATTCCTCACCTTC.

Ten or more counts support this clonotype. This rearrangement joins TRBV5-5 to TRBJ2-6; D perhaps matches TRBD1 (6 bases). The CDR3 loop spans 16 amino acids. Germline V gene data show CDR1 as SGHKS and CDR2 as YYEKEE (reference sequence). The V end was cut by 4 bases, the J end by 1 base, with 12 bases between. CDR3 sequence: CASSTRTVSGANVLTF. Written as DNA, the CDR3 is TGTGCCAGCAGCACGCGGACAGTTTCTGGGGCCAACGTCCTGACTTTC. The variable domain in full, completed from reference TRBV5-5 and TRBJ2-6, reads DAGVTQSPTHLIKTRGQQVTLRCSPISGHKSVSWYQQVLGQGPQFIFQYYEKEERGRGNFPDRFSARQFPNYSSELNVNALLLGDSALYLCASSTRTVSGANVLTFGAGSRLTVL.